This T cell receptor beta chain was sequenced for a study of shared clonotypes between healthy human individuals. Germline CDR1 reads LGHNA; CDR2 reads YSLEER. The CDR3 is 14 amino acids. Trimming cost V 1 base and J 2 bases, with 8 bases left between them. Naivety among CD8 cells was defined by CD45RO negativity and positive CCR7 selection, thereby excluding terminally differentiated effector memory CD45RA+ cells. Donors were Caucasian adults residing in Nashville, Tennessee, USA. A few counts support this clone. The same CDR3 can be traced to other DNA sequences in this sample. Sorted subsets were amplified in replicate PCRs using 200 to 250 ng DNA, 30,000 to 35,000 T cell genomes. The data were produced by immunoSEQ multiplex PCR, yet TCRdb's version contains in-frame clones alone and is incomplete. The sample shows roughly 2 million clones, about 95% of them seen only once.

Source material: naive CD8+ T cells sorted from blood. The chain uses TRBV4-3 and TRBJ1-2; D gene ambiguous. This TCR was sampled from a young man in good health. The CDR3 here is CASSQVLGNYGYTF. CDR3 DNA sequence: TGCGCCAGCAGCCAAGTTTTGGGCAACTATGGCTACACCTTC.